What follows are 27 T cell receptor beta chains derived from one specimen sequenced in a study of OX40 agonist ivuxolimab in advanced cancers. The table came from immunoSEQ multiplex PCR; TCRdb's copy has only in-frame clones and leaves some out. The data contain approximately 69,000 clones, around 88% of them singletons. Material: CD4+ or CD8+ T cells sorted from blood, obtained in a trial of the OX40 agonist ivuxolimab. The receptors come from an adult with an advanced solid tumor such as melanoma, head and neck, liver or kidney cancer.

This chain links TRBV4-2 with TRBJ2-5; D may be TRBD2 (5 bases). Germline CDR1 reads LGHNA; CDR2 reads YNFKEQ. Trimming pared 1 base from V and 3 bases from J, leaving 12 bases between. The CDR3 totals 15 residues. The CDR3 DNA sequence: TGTGCCAGCAGCCAAGGACCGGGATCGGAAGAGACCCAGTACTTC. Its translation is CASSQGPGSEETQYF.

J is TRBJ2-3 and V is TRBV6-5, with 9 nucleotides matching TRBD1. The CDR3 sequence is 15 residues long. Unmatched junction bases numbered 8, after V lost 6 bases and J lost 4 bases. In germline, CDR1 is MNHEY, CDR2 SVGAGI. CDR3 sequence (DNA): TGTGCCAGCAGCTTACAGGGGGCCAGATCAGATACGCAGTATTTT. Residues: CASSLQGARSDTQYF.

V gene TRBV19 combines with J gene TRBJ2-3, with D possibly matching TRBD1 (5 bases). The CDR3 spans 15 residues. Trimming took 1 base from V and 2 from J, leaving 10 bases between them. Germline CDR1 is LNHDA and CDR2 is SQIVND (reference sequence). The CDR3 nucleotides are TGTGCCAGTAGTATAGGGCGACAGTTCACAGATACGCAGTATTTT. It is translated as CASSIGRQFTDTQYF.

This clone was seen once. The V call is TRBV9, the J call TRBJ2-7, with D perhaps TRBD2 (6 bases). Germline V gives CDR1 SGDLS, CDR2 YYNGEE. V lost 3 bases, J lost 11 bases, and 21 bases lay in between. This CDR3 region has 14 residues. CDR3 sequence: CASSEGGHPGVEYF. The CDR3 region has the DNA TGTGCCAGCAGCGAGGGAGGACACCCCGGGGTGGAGTACTTC.

CDR3 in amino acids: CASSLGRDGSPLHF. As DNA, the CDR3 is TGTGCCAGCAGTTTAGGAAGGGACGGTTCACCCCTCCACTTT. This rearrangement joins TRBV27 to TRBJ1-6; possible D gene TRBD1, 5 bases. Per germline, CDR1 MNHEY and CDR2 SMNVEV (reference sequence). The CDR3 totals 14 residues. V shed 2 bases and J shed 9 bases, with 11 bases lying between them.

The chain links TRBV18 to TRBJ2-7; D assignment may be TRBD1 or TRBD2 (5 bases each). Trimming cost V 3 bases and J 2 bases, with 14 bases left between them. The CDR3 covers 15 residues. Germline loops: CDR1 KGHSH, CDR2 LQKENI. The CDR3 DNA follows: TGTGCCAGCTCACCCGAGGGGTTGAGCGCCTACGAGCAGTACTTC. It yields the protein CASSPEGLSAYEQYF.

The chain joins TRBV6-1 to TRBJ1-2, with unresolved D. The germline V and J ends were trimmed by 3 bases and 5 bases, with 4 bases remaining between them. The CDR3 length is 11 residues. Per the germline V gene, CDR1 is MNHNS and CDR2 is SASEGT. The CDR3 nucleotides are TGTGCCAGCAGTGATCATTATGGCTACACCTTC. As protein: CASSDHYGYTF.

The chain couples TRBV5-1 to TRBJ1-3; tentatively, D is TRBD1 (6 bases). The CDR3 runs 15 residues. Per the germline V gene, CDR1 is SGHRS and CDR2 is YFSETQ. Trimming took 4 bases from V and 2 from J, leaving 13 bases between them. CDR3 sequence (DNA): TGCGCCAGCAGCACGGATGGGGGCGCTGGAAACACCATATATTTT. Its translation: CASSTDGGAGNTIYF.

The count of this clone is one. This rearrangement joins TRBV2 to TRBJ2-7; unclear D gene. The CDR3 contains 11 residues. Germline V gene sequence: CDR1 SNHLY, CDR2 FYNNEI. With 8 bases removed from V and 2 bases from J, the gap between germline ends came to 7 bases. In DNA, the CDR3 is TGTGCCAGCCAGGCGGCCTACGAGCAGTACTTC. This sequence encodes CASQAAYEQYF.

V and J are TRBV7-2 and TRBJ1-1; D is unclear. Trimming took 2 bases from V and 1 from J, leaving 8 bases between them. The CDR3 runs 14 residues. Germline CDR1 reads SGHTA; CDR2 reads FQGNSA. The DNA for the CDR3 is TGTGCCAGCAGCTTAAAGCCCCCGAACACTGAAGCTTTCTTT. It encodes CASSLKPPNTEAFF.

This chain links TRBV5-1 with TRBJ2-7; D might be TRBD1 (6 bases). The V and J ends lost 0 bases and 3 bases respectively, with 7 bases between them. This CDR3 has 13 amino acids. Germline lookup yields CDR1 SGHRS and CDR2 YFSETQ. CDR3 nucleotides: TGCGCCAGCAGCTTGGTACAGGGCTACGAGCAGTACTTC. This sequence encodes CASSLVQGYEQYF.

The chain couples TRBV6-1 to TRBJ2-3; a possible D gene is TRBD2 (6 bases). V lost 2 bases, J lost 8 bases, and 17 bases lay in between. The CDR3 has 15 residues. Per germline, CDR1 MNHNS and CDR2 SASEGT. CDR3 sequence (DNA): TGTGCCAGCAGTGAATATGGAGGGAACCGGGGTACGCAGTATTTT. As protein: CASSEYGGNRGTQYF.

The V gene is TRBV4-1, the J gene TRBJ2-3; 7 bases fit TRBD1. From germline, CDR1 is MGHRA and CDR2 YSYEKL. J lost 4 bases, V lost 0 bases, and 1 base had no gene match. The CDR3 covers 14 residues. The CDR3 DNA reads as TGCGCCAGCAGCCAAGAGACAGGGCCAGATACGCAGTATTTT. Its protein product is CASSQETGPDTQYF.

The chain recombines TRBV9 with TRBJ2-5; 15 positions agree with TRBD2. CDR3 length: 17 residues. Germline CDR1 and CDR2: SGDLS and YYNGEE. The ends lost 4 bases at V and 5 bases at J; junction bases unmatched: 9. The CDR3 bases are TGTGCCAGCAGCCTGGGACTAGCGGGGGGCCTAGTCGAGACCCAGTACTTC. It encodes CASSLGLAGGLVETQYF.

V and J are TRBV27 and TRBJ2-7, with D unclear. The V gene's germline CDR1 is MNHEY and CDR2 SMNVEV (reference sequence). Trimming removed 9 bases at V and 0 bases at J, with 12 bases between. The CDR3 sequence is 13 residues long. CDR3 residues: CASKSGLSYEQYF. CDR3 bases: TGTGCCAGTAAATCGGGCCTCTCCTACGAGCAGTACTTC.

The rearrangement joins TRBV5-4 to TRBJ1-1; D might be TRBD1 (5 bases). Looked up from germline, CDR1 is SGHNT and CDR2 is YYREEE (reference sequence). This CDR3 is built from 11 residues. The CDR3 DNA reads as TGTGCGGCTGGCCGACAGACCGAAGCTTTCTTT. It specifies CAAGRQTEAFF. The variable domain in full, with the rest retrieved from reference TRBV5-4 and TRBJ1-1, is ETGVTQSPTHLIKTRGQQVTLRCSSQSGHNTVSWYQQALGQGPQFIFQYYREEENGRGNFPPRFSGLQFPNYSSELNVNALELDDSALYLCAAGRQTEAFFGQGTRLTVV.

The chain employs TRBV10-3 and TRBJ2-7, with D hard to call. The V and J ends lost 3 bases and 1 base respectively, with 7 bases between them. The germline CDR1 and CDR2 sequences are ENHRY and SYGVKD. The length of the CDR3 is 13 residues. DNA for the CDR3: TGTGCCATCAGTGACAGGCTATCCTACGAGCAGTACTTC. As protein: CAISDRLSYEQYF.

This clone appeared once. CDR3 loop: CASSYPQKTGNEQYF. CDR3 bases: TGTGCCAGCAGTTACCCCCAAAAAACAGGGAACGAGCAGTACTTC. V usage is TRBV6-6 and J usage is TRBJ2-7; perhaps TRBD1 as D (6 bases). The ends were cut back, 2 bases at V and 5 bases at J, with 16 bases in the middle. This CDR3 comprises 15 residues. The germline CDR1 and CDR2 sequences are MNHNY and SVGAGI (reference sequence).

As DNA, the CDR3 is TGCGCCAGCAGTGACGATTACGAGCAGTACTTC. As protein: CASSDDYEQYF. This sequence joins TRBV10-1 and TRBJ2-7, with D unresolved. Germline loops: CDR1 WNHNN, CDR2 SYGVQD (reference sequence). Trimming removed 3 bases at V and 4 bases at J, with 4 bases between. The CDR3 runs 11 residues.

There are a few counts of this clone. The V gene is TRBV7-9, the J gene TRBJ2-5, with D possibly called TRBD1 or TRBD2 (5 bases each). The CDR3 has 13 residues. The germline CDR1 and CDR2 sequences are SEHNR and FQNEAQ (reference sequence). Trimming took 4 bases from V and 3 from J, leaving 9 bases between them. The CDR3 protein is CASSYGAEETQYF. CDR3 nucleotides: TGTGCCAGCAGCTACGGGGCCGAAGAGACCCAGTACTTC. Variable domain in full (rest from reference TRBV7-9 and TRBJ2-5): DTGVSQNPRHKITKRGQNVTFRCDPISEHNRLYWYRQTLGQGPEFLTYFQNEAQLEKSRLLSDRFSAERPKGSFSTLEIQRTEQGDSAMYLCASSYGAEETQYFGPGTRLLVL.

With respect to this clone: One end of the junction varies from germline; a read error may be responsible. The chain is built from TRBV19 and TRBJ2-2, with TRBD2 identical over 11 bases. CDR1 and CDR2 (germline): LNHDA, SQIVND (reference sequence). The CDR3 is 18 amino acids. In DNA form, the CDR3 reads TGTGCCAGTAGTATGCCCTCGGGACTAGCGGCGGGCACCGGGGAGCCGTTTTTT. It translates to CASSMPSGLAAGTGEPFF. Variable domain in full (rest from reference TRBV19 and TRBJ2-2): DGGITQSPKYLFRKEGQNVTLSCEQNLNHDAMYWYRQDPGQGLRLIYYSQIVNDFQKGDIAEGYSVSREKKESFPLTVTSAQKNPTAFYLCASSMPSGLAAGTGEPFFGEGSRLTVL.

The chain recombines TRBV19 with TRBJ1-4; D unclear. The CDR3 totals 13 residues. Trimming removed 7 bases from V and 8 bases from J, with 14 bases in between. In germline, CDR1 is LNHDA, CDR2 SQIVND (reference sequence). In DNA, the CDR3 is TGTGCCAGTACTCCGGACCCGGGGGAAAAACTGTTTTTT. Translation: CASTPDPGEKLFF.

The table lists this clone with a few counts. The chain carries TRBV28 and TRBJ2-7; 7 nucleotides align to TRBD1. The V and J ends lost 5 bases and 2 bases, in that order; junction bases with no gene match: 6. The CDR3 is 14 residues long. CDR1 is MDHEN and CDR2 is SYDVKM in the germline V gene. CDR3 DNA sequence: TGTGCCAGCAGTACCGGGACAGCCGCCTACGAGCAGTACTTC. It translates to CASSTGTAAYEQYF. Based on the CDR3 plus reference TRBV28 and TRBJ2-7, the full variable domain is DVKVTQSSRYLVKRTGEKVFLECVQDMDHENMFWYRQDPGLGLRLIYFSYDVKMKEKGDIPEGYSVSREKKERFSLILESASTNQTSMYLCASSTGTAAYEQYFGPGTRLTVT.

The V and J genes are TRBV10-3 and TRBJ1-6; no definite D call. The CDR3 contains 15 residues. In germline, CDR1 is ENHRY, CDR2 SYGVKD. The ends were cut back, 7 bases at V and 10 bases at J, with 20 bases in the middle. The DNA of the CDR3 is TGTGCCATCAACCCCACGACCCCGTCCGGATCACCCCTCCACTTT. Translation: CAINPTTPSGSPLHF.

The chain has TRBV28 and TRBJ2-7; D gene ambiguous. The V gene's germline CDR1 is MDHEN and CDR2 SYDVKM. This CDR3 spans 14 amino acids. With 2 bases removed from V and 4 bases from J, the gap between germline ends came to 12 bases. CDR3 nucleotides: TGTGCCAGCAGTTTAGGTGTTTCTAGATACGAGCAGTACTTC. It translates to CASSLGVSRYEQYF.

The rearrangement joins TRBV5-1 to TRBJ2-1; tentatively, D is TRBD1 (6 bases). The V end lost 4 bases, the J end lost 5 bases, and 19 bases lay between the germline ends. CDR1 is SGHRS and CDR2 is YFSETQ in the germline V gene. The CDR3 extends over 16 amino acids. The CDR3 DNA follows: TGCGCCAGCAGCAATTCACAGGGTTACCTTCACAATGAGCAGTTCTTC. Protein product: CASSNSQGYLHNEQFF.

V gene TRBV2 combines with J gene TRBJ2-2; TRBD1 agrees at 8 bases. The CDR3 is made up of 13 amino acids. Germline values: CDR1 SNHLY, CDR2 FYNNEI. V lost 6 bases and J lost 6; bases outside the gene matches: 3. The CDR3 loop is CASRGTGSGELFF. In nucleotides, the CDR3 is TGTGCCAGCAGGGGGACAGGATCCGGGGAGCTGTTTTTT.